The sequence of this TCR beta chain was determined in a study of blood T cell repertoires in COVID-19. Trimming took 2 bases from V and 4 from J, leaving 11 bases between them. Germline V gene data show CDR1 as MNHEY and CDR2 as SVGAGI. The CDR3 contains 14 residues. The data were produced by immunoSEQ multiplex PCR, yet TCRdb's version contains in-frame clones alone and is incomplete. The top ten hold just over 2.5% of the sample, which has approximately 170,000 clones, about 88% seen once. Seattle researchers signed up patients amid active infection and tracked them longitudinally. This rearrangement joins TRBV6-5 to TRBJ1-2; D unclear. The sequenced material came from peripheral blood. This receptor was identified in an elderly woman with COVID-19, enrolled during active disease. CDR3 in DNA: TGTGCCAGCAGTTACGTGCCAGGAATCTATGGCTACACCTTC. This codes for CASSYVPGIYGYTF.